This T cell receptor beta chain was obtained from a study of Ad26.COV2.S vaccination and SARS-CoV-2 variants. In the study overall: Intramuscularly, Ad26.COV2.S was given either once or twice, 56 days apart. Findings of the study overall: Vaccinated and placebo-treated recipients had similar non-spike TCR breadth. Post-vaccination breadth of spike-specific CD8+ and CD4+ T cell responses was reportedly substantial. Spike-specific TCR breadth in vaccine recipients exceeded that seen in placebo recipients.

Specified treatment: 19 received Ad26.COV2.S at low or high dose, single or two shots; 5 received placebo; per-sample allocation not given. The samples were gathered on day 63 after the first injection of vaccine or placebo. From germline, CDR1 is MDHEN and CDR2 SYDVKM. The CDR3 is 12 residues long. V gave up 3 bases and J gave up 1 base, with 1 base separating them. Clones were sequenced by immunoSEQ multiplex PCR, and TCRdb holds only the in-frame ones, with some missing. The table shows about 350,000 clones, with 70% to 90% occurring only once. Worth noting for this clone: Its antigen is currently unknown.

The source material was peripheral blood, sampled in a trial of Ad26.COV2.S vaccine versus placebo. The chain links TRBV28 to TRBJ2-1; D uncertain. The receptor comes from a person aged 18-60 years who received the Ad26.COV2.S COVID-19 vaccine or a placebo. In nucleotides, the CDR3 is TGTGCCAGCAGTTTTTCCTACAATGAGCAGTTCTTC. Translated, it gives CASSFSYNEQFF.